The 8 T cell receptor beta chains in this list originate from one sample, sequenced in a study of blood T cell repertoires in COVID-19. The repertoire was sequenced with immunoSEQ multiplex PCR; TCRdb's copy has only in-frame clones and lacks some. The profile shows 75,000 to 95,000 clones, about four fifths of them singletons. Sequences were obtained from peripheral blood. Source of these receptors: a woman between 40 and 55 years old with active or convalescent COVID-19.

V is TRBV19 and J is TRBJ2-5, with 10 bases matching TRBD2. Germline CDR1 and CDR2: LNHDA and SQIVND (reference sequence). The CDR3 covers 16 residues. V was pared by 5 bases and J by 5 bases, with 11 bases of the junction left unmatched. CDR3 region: CASSPLSGLATETQYF. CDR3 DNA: TGTGCCAGTAGTCCCCTTTCGGGACTAGCGACGGAGACCCAGTACTTC.

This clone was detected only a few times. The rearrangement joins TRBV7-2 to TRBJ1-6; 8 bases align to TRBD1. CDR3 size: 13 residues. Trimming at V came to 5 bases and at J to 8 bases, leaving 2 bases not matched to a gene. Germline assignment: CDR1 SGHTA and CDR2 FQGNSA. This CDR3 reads CASSTDRDSPLHF. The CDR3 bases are TGTGCCAGCAGCACGGACAGGGATTCACCCCTCCACTTT.

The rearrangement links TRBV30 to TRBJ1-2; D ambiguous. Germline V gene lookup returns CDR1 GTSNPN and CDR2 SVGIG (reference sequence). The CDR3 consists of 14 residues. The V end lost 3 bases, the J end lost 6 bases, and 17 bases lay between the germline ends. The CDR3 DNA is TGTGCCTGGAGGAAAAACGGGGTTACTAATGGCTACACCTTC. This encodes CAWRKNGVTNGYTF.

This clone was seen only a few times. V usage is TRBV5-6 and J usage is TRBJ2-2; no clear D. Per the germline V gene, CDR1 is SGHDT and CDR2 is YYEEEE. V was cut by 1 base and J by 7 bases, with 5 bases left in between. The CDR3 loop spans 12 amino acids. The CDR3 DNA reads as TGTGCCAGCAGCTTGTCGGTCGGGGAGCTGTTTTTT. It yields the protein CASSLSVGELFF. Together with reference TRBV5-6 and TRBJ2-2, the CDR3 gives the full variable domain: DAGVTQSPTHLIKTRGQQVTLRCSPKSGHDTVSWYQQALGQGPQFIFQYYEEEERQRGNFPDRFSGHQFPNYSSELNVNALLLGDSALYLCASSLSVGELFFGEGSRLTVL.

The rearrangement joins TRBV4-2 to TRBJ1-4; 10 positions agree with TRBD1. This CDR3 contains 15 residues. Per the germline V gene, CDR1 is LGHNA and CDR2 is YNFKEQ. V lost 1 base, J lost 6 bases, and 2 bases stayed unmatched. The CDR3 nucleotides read TGTGCCAGCAGCCAAGCCGGGACAGGGGATGAAAAACTGTTTTTT. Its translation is CASSQAGTGDEKLFF.

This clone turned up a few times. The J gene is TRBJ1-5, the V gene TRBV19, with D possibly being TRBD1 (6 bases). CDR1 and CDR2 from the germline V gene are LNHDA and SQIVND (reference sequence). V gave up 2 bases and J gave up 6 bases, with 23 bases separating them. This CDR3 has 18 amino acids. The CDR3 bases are TGTGCCAGTAGTATACGAGACCTGTGGGGGGGCGCCGTTCAGCCCCAGCATTTT. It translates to CASSIRDLWGGAVQPQHF.

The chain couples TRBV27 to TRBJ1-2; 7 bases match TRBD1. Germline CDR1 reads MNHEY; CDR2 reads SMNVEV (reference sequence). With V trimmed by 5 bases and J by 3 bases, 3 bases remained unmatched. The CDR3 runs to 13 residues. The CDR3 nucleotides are TGTGCCAGCAGTCTTGGACAGGACTATGGCTACACCTTC. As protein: CASSLGQDYGYTF.

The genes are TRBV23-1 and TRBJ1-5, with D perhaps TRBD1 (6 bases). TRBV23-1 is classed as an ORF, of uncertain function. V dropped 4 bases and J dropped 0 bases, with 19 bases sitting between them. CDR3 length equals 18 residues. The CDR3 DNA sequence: TGCGCCAGCAGTCCACCCCGGACAGAACTGATTAGCAATCAGCCCCAGCATTTT. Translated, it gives CASSPPRTELISNQPQHF.